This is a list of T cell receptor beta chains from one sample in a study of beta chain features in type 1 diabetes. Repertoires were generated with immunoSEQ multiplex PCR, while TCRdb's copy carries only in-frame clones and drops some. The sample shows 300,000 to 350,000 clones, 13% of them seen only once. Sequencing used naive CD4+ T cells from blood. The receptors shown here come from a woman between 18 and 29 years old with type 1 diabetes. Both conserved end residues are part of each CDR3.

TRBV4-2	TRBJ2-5	CASSQGQGEETQYF
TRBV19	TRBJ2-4	CASTRQGQTSGIQYF
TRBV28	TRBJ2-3	CASSSSSLAGVTDTQYF
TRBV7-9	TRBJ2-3	CASTFLVTDTQYF
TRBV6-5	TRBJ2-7	CASSYRRQGLQYF
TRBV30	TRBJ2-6	CAWKRVRPSGANVLTF
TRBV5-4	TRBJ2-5	CASSRAGVGETQYF
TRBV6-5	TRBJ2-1	CASSYRRTSVYNEQFF
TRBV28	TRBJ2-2	CASSSLGAPGTGELFF
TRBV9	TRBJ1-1	CASSTPGAGAEAFF
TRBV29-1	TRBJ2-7	CSVGGGYEQYF
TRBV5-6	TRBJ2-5	CASSSLGVKETQYF
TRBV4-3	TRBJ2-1	CASSLHLAYNEQFF
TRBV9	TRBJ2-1	CASSVGTSVYNEQFF
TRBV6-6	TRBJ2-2	CASKKPQGFGGELFF
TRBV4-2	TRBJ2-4	CASSQGVGGLAKNIQYF
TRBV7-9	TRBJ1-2	CASSLWGRDYGYTF
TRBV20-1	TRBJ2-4	CSARDENIQYF
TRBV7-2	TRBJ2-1	CASSSGLASSYNEQFF
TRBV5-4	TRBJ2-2	CASSKAGGPVTGELFF
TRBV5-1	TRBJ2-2	CASSPRVGQQNTGELFF
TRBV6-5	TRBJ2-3	CASSPRTRGDTQYF
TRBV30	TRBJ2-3	CAWSLGGLDTQYF
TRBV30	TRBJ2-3	CAWSGDSRGDTQYF
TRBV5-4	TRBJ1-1	CASSLFGTEAFF
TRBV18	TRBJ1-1	CASSPQEGQMNTEAFF
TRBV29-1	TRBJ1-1	CSVSGRMNTEAFF
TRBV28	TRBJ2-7	CASQGIFYEQYF
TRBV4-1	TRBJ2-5	CASSPKGLAGGPGETQYF
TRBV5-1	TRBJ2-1	CASSPGTSGYKSSYNEQFF
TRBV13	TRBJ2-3	CASSFTGFADTQYF
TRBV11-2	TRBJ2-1	CASTRTSGSTEQFF
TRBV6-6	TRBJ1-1	CASSYLYQGNTEAFF
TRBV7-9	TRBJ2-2	CASSPDRNTGELFF
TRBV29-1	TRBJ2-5	CSVGGAGQETQYF
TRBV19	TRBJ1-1	CASSRSQGRSRSNTEAFF
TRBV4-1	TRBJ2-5	CASSQDLGQGQETQYF
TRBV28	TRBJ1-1	CASSRRGSGAFF
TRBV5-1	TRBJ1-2	CASSRGQGWDYGYTF
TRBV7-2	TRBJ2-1	CASSLGSGGGPFSEQFF
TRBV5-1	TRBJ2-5	CASSPPGTGRETQYF
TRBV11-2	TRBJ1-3	CASSSGTGFPGNTIYF
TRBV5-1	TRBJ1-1	CASSLRDWYGTEAFF
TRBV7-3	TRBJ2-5	CASSPRRGETQYF